These T cell receptor beta chains were read from a single sample in a study of shared clonotypes between healthy human individuals. Sequencing used immunoSEQ multiplex PCR; TCRdb keeps in-frame clones, though not all of them. This table has hundreds of thousands of clones, less than 80% appearing once. The sequencing input was memory CD4+ T cells sorted from blood. Every receptor here comes from a woman in her 30s in good health. Each CDR3 is given with its conserved first and last residue.

V	J	CDR3
TRBV18	TRBJ2-2	CASSPSMRPTGELFF
TRBV28	TRBJ2-7	CASTPRRDRWYF
TRBV9	TRBJ2-6	CASSVVGQQGASGANVLTF
TRBV6-5	TRBJ2-1	CASSYRGTGYNEQFF
TRBV5-1	TRBJ2-1	CASSLADWYNEQFF
TRBV15	TRBJ2-1	CATSRRLAGHNEQFF
TRBV6-1	TRBJ1-3	CASSSNRGTGNTIYF
TRBV10-1	TRBJ1-1	CASSERRGNTEAFF
TRBV5-1	TRBJ2-7	CASYTGSPPYEQYF
TRBV18	TRBJ1-5	CASSSTGANQPQHF
TRBV7-3	TRBJ2-2	CASSSTITGTNTGELFF
TRBV7-3	TRBJ2-3	CASSSYLETDTQYF